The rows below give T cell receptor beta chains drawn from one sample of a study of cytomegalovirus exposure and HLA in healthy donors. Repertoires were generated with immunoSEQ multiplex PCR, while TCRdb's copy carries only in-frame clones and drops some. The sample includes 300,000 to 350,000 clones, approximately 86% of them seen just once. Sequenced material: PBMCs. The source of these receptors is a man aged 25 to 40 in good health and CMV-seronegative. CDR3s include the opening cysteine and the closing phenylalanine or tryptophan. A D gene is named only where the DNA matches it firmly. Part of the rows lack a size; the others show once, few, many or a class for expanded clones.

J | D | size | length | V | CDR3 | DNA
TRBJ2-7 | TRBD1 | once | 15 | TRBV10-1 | CASSEGGTGLDEQYF | TGCGCCAGCAGTGAGGGTGGGACAGGGCTGGACGAGCAGTACTTC
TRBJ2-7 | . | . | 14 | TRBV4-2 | CASSQGQADYEQYF | TGTGCCAGCAGCCAAGGACAGGCTGACTACGAGCAGTACTTC
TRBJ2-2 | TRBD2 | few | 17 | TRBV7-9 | CAMKTSGGNANTGELFF | TGTGCCATGAAGACTAGCGGGGGGAACGCGAACACCGGGGAGCTGTTTTTT
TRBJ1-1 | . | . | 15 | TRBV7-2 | CASSEGRSSYTEAFF | TGTGCCAGCAGCGAGGGCCGTTCGTCCTACACTGAAGCTTTCTTT
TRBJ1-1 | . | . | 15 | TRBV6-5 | CASSYSDTGNTEAFF | TGTGCCAGCAGTTACTCGGACACGGGGAACACTGAAGCTTTCTTT
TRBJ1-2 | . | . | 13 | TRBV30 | CAWSVGSAYGYTF | TGTGCCTGGAGTGTAGGCAGCGCATATGGCTACACCTTC
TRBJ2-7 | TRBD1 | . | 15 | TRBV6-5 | CASQTGRTGGAEQYF | TGTGCCAGCCAAACAGGGCGGACAGGGGGCGCCGAGCAGTACTTC
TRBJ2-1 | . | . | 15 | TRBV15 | CATSPNRLNYNEQFF | TGTGCCACCAGTCCCAACCGACTGAATTACAATGAGCAGTTCTTC
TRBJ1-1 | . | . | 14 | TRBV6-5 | CASSYSDSSTEAFF | TGTGCCAGCAGTTACTCGGACTCCTCCACTGAAGCTTTCTTT
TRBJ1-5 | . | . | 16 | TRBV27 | CASSPSGGEINQPQHF | TGTGCCAGCAGTCCTTCGGGGGGGGAAATCAATCAGCCCCAGCATTTT
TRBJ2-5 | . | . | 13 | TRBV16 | CASSPRRGETQYF | TGTGCCAGCAGCCCCCGACGGGGAGAGACCCAGTACTTC
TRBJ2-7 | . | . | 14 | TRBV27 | CASTYRLGPYEQYF | TGTGCCAGCACCTATCGACTAGGACCCTACGAGCAGTACTTC
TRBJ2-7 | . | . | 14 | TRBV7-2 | CASSLGAPSYEQYF | TGTGCCAGCAGCTTAGGGGCCCCCTCCTACGAGCAGTACTTC
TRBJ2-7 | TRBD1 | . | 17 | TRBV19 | CASSIGGPTGGYYEQYF | TGTGCCAGTAGTATCGGGGGTCCTACAGGGGGCTACTACGAGCAGTACTTC
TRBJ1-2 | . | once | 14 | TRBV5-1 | CASTLGLTNYGYTF | TGCGCCAGCACGTTGGGACTGACAAACTATGGCTACACCTTC
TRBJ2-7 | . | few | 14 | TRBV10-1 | CASSEGGRPYEQYF | TGCGCCAGCAGTGAGGGGGGCAGACCCTACGAGCAGTACTTC
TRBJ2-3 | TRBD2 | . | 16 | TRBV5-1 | CASSLTSGGVTDTQYF | TGCGCCAGCAGCCTGACTAGCGGGGGGGTTACAGATACGCAGTATTTT
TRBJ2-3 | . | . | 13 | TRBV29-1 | CSVARGSTDTQYF | TGCAGCGTTGCAAGGGGATCCACAGATACGCAGTATTTT
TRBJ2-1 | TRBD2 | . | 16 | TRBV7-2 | CASSLGGWGRGDEQFF | TGTGCCAGCAGCTTAGGTGGGTGGGGACGGGGGGATGAGCAGTTCTTC
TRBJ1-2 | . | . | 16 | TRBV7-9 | CASSLQESRGDYGYTF | TGTGCCAGCAGCTTGCAAGAGTCGCGCGGGGACTATGGCTACACCTTC
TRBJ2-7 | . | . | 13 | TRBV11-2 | CASSLERPYEQYF | TGTGCCAGCAGCTTAGAGAGGCCCTACGAGCAGTACTTC
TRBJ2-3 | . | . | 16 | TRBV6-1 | CASSEGTYTRTDTQYF | TGTGCCAGCAGTGAAGGAACATATACCCGCACAGATACGCAGTATTTT
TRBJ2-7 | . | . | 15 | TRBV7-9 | CASSRELTGSYEQYF | TGTGCCAGCAGCCGAGAATTGACAGGTTCTTACGAGCAGTACTTC
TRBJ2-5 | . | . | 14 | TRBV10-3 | CAISEPGLQETQYF | TGTGCCATCAGTGAGCCGGGACTTCAAGAGACCCAGTACTTC
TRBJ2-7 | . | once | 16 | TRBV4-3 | CASSQHTGTSSYEQYF | TGCGCCAGCAGCCAGCACACGGGAACCTCATCCTACGAGCAGTACTTC
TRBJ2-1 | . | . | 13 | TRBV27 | CASSLSALNEQFF | TGTGCCAGCAGTTTATCAGCCCTCAATGAGCAGTTCTTC
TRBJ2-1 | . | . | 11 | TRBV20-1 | CSARDLREQFF | TGCAGTGCTAGAGATTTGCGTGAGCAGTTCTTC
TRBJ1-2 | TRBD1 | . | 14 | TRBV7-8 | CAGGGRTGGHGYTF | TGTGCCGGCGGCGGTAGGACAGGGGGTCATGGCTACACCTTC
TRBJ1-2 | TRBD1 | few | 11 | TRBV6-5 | CASSSTGGYTF | TGTGCCAGCAGTTCGACAGGGGGCTACACCTTC
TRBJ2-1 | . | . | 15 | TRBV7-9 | CAIELSDISYNEQFF | TGTGCCATCGAGTTGAGTGATATCTCCTACAATGAGCAGTTCTTC
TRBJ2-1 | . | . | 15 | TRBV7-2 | CASSFMGTGKNEQFF | TGTGCCAGCAGCTTTATGGGAACAGGGAAGAATGAGCAGTTCTTC
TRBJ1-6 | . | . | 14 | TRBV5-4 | CASSLQGPNSPLHF | TGTGCCAGCAGCTTGCAGGGGCCAAATTCACCCCTCCACTTT
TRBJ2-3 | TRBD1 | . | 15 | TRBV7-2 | CASSLHGTATDTQYF | TGTGCCAGCAGCTTGCACGGGACAGCCACAGATACGCAGTATTTT
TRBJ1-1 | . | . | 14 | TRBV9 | CASSVGTGNTEAFF | TGTGCCAGCAGCGTAGGGACTGGGAACACTGAAGCTTTCTTT
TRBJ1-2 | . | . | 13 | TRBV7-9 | CAIDRTANYGYTF | TGTGCCATCGACAGGACCGCTAACTATGGCTACACCTTC
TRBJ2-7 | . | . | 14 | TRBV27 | CASAASGSSYEQYF | TGTGCCAGCGCCGCTTCGGGGAGCTCCTACGAGCAGTACTTC
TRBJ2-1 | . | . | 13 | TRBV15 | CATSRGFQGEQFF | TGTGCCACCAGCAGGGGCTTTCAGGGGGAGCAGTTCTTC
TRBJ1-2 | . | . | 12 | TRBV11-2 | CASSLAGLGYTF | TGTGCCAGCAGCTTAGCAGGGTTAGGCTACACCTTC
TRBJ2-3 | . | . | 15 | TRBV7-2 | CASSRTWQGGNTQYF | TGTGCCAGCAGCCGAACATGGCAGGGTGGGAATACGCAGTATTTT
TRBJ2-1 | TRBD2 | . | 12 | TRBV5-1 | CASSLDPGLAVF | TGCGCCAGCAGCTTGGATCCGGGACTAGCGGTCTTC
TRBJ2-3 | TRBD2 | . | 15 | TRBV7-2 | CASSLSGLAFDTQYF | TGTGCCAGCAGCTTATCGGGACTAGCTTTCGATACGCAGTATTTT
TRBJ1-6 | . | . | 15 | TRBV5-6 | CASSLNSGYNSPLHF | TGTGCCAGCAGCTTAAACAGCGGTTATAATTCACCCCTCCACTTT
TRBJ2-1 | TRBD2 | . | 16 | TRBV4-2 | CASSRIAGGISNEQFF | TGTGCCAGCAGCCGAATAGCGGGGGGGATAAGCAATGAGCAGTTCTTC
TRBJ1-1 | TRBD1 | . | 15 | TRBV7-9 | CASSSLLQGATEAFF | TGTGCCAGCAGCTCACTTCTGCAGGGGGCTACTGAAGCTTTCTTT
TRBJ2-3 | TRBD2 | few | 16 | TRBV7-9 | CASSVGLAGGLDTQYF | TGTGCCAGCAGCGTGGGACTAGCGGGGGGTTTAGATACGCAGTATTTT
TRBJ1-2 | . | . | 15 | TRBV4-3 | CASSQGQKTNYGYTF | TGCGCCAGCAGCCAAGGACAGAAAACTAACTATGGCTACACCTTC